The clone carrying this T cell receptor beta chain was counted many times. The antigen is not known. This sample was included in a study of T cells in Graves' hyperthyroidism and ophthalmopathy. It was RNA transcripts that yielded the amplified TCR beta CDR3 regions. A first-round RT-PCR of the TCR CDR3 used the HTBI primer set. TCRdb re-analysed the multiplex PCR reads in MiXCR, keeping a single row per CDR3 protein. The sample has approximately 420,000 distinct CDR3 sequences, about 15% seen once. Hyperthyroidism was newly diagnosed in patients aged 18 to 65 (duration under 2 months). Study conclusions and caveats: Expanded thyroid clonotypes (above 0.001) were mostly also found in blood.

CDR1 and CDR2 from the germline V gene are SGDLS and YYNGEE. This CDR3 is 15 amino acids long. Losses at the gene ends were 4 bases for V and 1 base for J; bases not matched to a gene: 4. The sample consisted of blood. The chain joins TRBV9 to TRBJ2-2; TRBD2 matches 7 bases. This receptor was identified in a woman aged 25 to 45 with Graves' hyperthyroidism. As DNA, the CDR3 is TGTGCCAGCAGCCCCCGGACTAGGAACACCGGGGAGCTGTTTTTT. Translated, it gives CASSPRTRNTGELFF. The whole variable domain, remainder taken from reference TRBV9 and TRBJ2-2, is DSGVTQTPKHLITATGQRVTLRCSPRSGDLSVYWYQQSLDQGLQFLIQYYNGEERAKGNILERFSAQQFPDLHSELNLSSLELGDSALYFCASSPRTRNTGELFFGEGSRLTVL.